This T cell receptor (beta chain) originates from a study of T cell responses to AZD1222 COVID-19 vaccine. Germline lookup yields CDR1 MDHEN and CDR2 SYDVKM. Trimming removed 6 bases from V and 3 bases from J, with 21 bases in between. This CDR3 comprises 17 residues. Measured with immunoSEQ multiplex PCR; TCRdb has only the in-frame clones, and not every one. Among some 150,000 clones listed, about 87% were seen once. V usage is TRBV28 and J usage is TRBJ1-5, with D maybe TRBD1 (5 bases). The source was peripheral blood, collected on day 0 of AZD1222 vaccination. This TCR was sampled from an adult in good health. The CDR3 DNA sequence: TGTGCCAGCAGCCGTGCCGACGCAGGGACGTTCAATCAGCCCCAGCATTTT. It codes for CASSRADAGTFNQPQHF. The full variable domain, rest sourced from reference TRBV28 and TRBJ1-5, is DVKVTQSSRYLVKRTGEKVFLECVQDMDHENMFWYRQDPGLGLRLIYFSYDVKMKEKGDIPEGYSVSREKKERFSLILESASTNQTSMYLCASSRADAGTFNQPQHFGDGTRLSIL.